These 23 T cell receptor beta chains were sequenced from one sample in a study of blood T cell repertoires in COVID-19. Clones were sequenced by immunoSEQ multiplex PCR, and TCRdb holds only the in-frame ones, with some missing. The table shows about 200,000 clones, with 80% to 90% occurring only once. The sequencing sample was made of PBMCs or T cells enriched from blood (not recorded which). The receptors stem from a woman aged 18-29 years who had recovered from COVID-19.

The chain employs TRBV3-1 (or the pseudogene TRBV3-2) and TRBJ2-5, with 7 bases lining up with TRBD2. V was clipped by 1 base and J by 5 bases; unmatched bases: 7. The CDR3 sequence is 15 residues long. Germline V gives CDR1 LGHDT, CDR2 YNNKEL (reference sequence). Here the CDR3 DNA reads TGTGCCAGCAGCCAAGGGCGGGGGTGGCAGGAGACCCAGTACTTC. Amino acid sequence: CASSQGRGWQETQYF.

In DNA form, the CDR3 reads TGTGCCAGCAGTGAACGGAGGGGGGGTCCTGAAGCTTTCTTT. Its translation: CASSERRGGPEAFF. The rearrangement uses TRBV2 and TRBJ1-1, with a weak D call TRBD1 (6 bases). V was clipped by 2 bases and J by 6 bases, with 13 bases between them. This CDR3 has 14 amino acids. CDR1 is SNHLY and CDR2 is FYNNEI in the germline V gene.

The V gene is TRBV7-8, the J gene TRBJ2-2; TRBD1 matches at 7 bases. Germline CDR1 reads SGHVS; CDR2 reads FQNEAQ. The CDR3 has 17 amino acids. The V and J ends lost 2 bases and 1 base, in that order; junction bases with no gene match: 7. CDR3 nucleotides: TGTGCCAGCAGCTTACCGTCCGACAGGGAGAACACCGGGGAGCTGTTTTTT. As protein: CASSLPSDRENTGELFF.

CDR3 sequence: CASRRGSSYNEQFF. The CDR3 DNA sequence: TGTGCCAGCAGGCGGGGGAGCTCCTACAATGAGCAGTTCTTC. V gene TRBV27 combines with J gene TRBJ2-1; 7 bases fit TRBD2. Per germline, CDR1 MNHEY and CDR2 SMNVEV (reference sequence). V lost 6 bases to trimming and J lost 0 bases; unmatched junction nucleotides: 2. This CDR3 has 14 residues.

V gene TRBV27 combines with J gene TRBJ1-1, with no clear D. The length of the CDR3 is 13 residues. V was clipped by 6 bases and J by 4 bases, with 12 bases between them. CDR1 MNHEY and CDR2 SMNVEV come from the germline V gene (reference sequence). In nucleotides, the CDR3 is TGTGCCAGCAGGTGGGCGGGCGGCACTGAAGCTTTCTTT. Protein sequence: CASRWAGGTEAFF.

This chain joins TRBV12-5 and TRBJ1-2; 10 positions match TRBD1. The CDR3 has 12 amino acids. J lost 9 bases, V lost 6 bases, and 4 bases had no gene match. The germline CDR1 and CDR2 sequences are LGHNT and FRNRAP. CDR3 sequence: CASGGDRGRYTF. The CDR3 DNA reads as TGTGCTAGTGGCGGGGACAGGGGCCGCTACACCTTC. The complete variable domain, with remaining parts taken from reference TRBV12-5 and TRBJ1-2, reads DARVTQTPRHKVTEMGQEVTMRCQPILGHNTVFWYRQTMMQGLELLAYFRNRAPLDDSGMPKDRFSAEMPDATLATLKIQPSEPRDSAVYFCASGGDRGRYTFGSGTRLTVV.

The chain combines TRBV4-1 with TRBJ2-1; no clear D. Trimming removed 1 base at V and 3 bases at J, with 7 bases between. Per germline, CDR1 MGHRA and CDR2 YSYEKL. This CDR3 region has 14 residues. The CDR3 reads CASSQGSNYNEQFF. CDR3 DNA sequence: TGCGCCAGCAGCCAAGGGTCTAACTACAATGAGCAGTTCTTC.

The chain carries TRBV7-9 and TRBJ2-7; 11 bases are shared with TRBD2. Germline V CDR1 and CDR2: SEHNR, FQNEAQ (reference sequence). The J segment lost 4 bases and the V segment lost 5 bases, leaving 19 bases of the junction unmatched. The CDR3 length is 19 residues. This CDR3 reads CASSPTLGSGGDGPYEQYF. DNA of the CDR3: TGTGCCAGCAGCCCGACGTTGGGTAGCGGGGGGGACGGGCCGTACGAGCAGTACTTC.

This sequence joins TRBV7-9 and TRBJ1-5; 11 nucleotides line up with TRBD1. The CDR3 runs 14 residues. The germline gives CDR1 SEHNR, CDR2 FQNEAQ (reference sequence). Germline trimming cut 5 bases from V and 6 bases from J; bases unmatched to any gene: 3. CDR3 residues: CASSQGQGVQPQHF. The CDR3 DNA reads as TGTGCCAGCAGCCAGGGACAGGGGGTTCAGCCCCAGCATTTT.

The chain uses TRBV6-4 and TRBJ1-1; no clear D. The CDR3 contains 13 residues. V lost 2 bases and J lost 0, with 4 bases in between. Germline V gives CDR1 MRHNA, CDR2 SNTAGT. The CDR3 sequence is CASSDGLNTEAFF. The CDR3 DNA is TGTGCCAGCAGTGACGGCTTGAACACTGAAGCTTTCTTT.

CDR3 coding DNA: TGTGCCAGCAGCTGGGACAGAAAAGAGACCCAGTACTTC. Amino acids: CASSWDRKETQYF. V gene TRBV6-5 combines with J gene TRBJ2-5, with 7 bases fitting TRBD1. J was trimmed by 3 bases and V by 6 bases; bases with no gene match: 4. The germline gives CDR1 MNHEY, CDR2 SVGAGI. This CDR3 has 13 residues.

The V call is TRBV7-3, the J call TRBJ2-1, with TRBD1 matching 7 bases. Per germline, CDR1 SGHTA and CDR2 FQGTGA. The CDR3 spans 15 residues. J was trimmed by 6 bases and V by 5 bases; bases with no gene match: 10. CDR3: CASSPGQVKSNEQFF. Here the CDR3 DNA reads TGTGCCAGCAGCCCCGGACAGGTCAAATCCAATGAGCAGTTCTTC.

J is TRBJ1-2 and V is TRBV5-1; 8 nucleotides agree with TRBD1. The ends lost 5 bases at V and 4 bases at J; junction bases unmatched: 10. The CDR3 consists of 15 residues. Germline CDR1 and CDR2: SGHRS and YFSETQ. The CDR3 DNA is TGCGCCAGCAGTCCAACGGACAGGGACCTCTATGGCTACACCTTC. It translates to CASSPTDRDLYGYTF.

V is TRBV5-4 and J is TRBJ1-4; D might be TRBD1 (6 bases). The CDR3 runs 14 residues. Germline V gives CDR1 SGHNT, CDR2 YYREEE (reference sequence). Trimming removed 2 bases at V and 4 bases at J, with 9 bases between. This chain's CDR3 is CASSLLGGNEKLFF. DNA for the CDR3: TGTGCCAGCAGCTTATTAGGGGGTAATGAAAAACTGTTTTTT.

V and J are TRBV2 and TRBJ2-5; 12 positions agree with TRBD1. In germline, CDR1 is SNHLY, CDR2 FYNNEI. The CDR3 sequence is 14 residues long. V was clipped by 7 bases and J by 5 bases; unmatched bases: 5. The CDR3 DNA follows: TGTGCCAGCACCCGGGACAGGGGGCGGGAGACCCAGTACTTC. The encoded protein is CASTRDRGRETQYF.

The chain is built from TRBV18 and TRBJ1-5; TRBD1 matches 9 bases. CDR3 length: 14 residues. V shed 5 bases, J shed 4 bases, and the junction held 3 bases outside the gene matches. The germline V gene has CDR1 KGHSH and CDR2 LQKENI. The DNA of the CDR3 is TGTGCCAGCTCAGCGGACAGGGGAAATCAGCCCCAGCATTTT. As protein: CASSADRGNQPQHF.

The table lists this clone with a count of one. The gene calls are TRBV9 and TRBJ2-3; possible D gene TRBD1, 6 bases. There are 15 residues in the CDR3. The germline V gene has CDR1 SGDLS and CDR2 YYNGEE. The V gene lost 0 bases and the J gene lost 3 bases, with 11 bases spanning the gap. CDR3 protein: CASSVEAGETDTQYF. The DNA of the CDR3 is TGTGCCAGCAGCGTAGAGGCAGGGGAGACAGATACGCAGTATTTT.

The genes are TRBV19 and TRBJ2-1; D is undetermined. The germline V gene has CDR1 LNHDA and CDR2 SQIVND (reference sequence). V was cut by 8 bases and J by 4 bases, with 18 bases left in between. This CDR3 region has 15 residues. The CDR3 coding sequence is TGTGCCAGTGGCCGCTCGGAGTTTACTTACAATGAGCAGTTCTTC. This codes for CASGRSEFTYNEQFF.

The chain carries TRBV2 and TRBJ2-7; 9 bases are shared with TRBD2. CDR3 size: 16 residues. Germline-derived CDR1 and CDR2 are SNHLY and FYNNEI. V was pared by 6 bases and J by 1 base, with 10 bases of the junction left unmatched. The DNA for the CDR3 is TGTGCCAGCAGACTGATTAGCGGGGGAGGGTCCTACGAGCAGTACTTC. Protein product: CASRLISGGGSYEQYF.

The chain uses TRBV6-1 and TRBJ2-7; tentatively, D is TRBD1 (6 bases). Germline CDR1 and CDR2: MNHNS and SASEGT. This CDR3 region has 16 residues. Between the trimmed V and J ends, which lost 4 bases and 2 bases, there was a span of 18 bases. CDR3 region: CASSGHRVGNPYEQYF. CDR3 DNA sequence: TGTGCCAGCAGTGGCCACAGGGTTGGGAACCCCTACGAGCAGTACTTC.

The CDR3 loop is CASSRWGVSDHLNTEAFF. CDR3 DNA: TGCGCCAGCAGTCGGTGGGGGGTTTCGGATCACTTGAACACTGAAGCTTTCTTT. The chain combines TRBV23-1 with TRBJ1-1; possible D gene TRBD1, 5 bases. TRBV23-1 is noted as an ORF with a role that remains uncertain. V was shortened by 4 bases and J by 0 bases, with 21 bases between the two germline ends. CDR3 length: 18 amino acids.

J is TRBJ1-4 and V is TRBV2; tentative D call: TRBD1 (5 bases). The CDR3 runs 15 residues. Between the trimmed V and J ends, which lost 5 bases and 7 bases, there was a span of 17 bases. Germline assignment: CDR1 SNHLY and CDR2 FYNNEI. The DNA of the CDR3 is TGTGCCAGCAGTCGCGGGGACTTCACGGGTGAAAAACTGTTTTTT. Protein product: CASSRGDFTGEKLFF. Full variable domain (remainder filled in from reference TRBV2 and TRBJ1-4): EPEVTQTPSHQVTQMGQEVILRCVPISNHLYFYWYRQILGQKVEFLVSFYNNEISEKSEIFDDQFSVERPDGSNFTLKIRSTKLEDSAMYFCASSRGDFTGEKLFFGSGTQLSVL.

This chain uses TRBV30 with TRBJ1-3; perhaps TRBD1 as D (5 bases). The CDR3 covers 13 residues. Trimming removed 3 bases at V and 11 bases at J, with 17 bases between. The germline V gene has CDR1 GTSNPN and CDR2 SVGIG (reference sequence). The CDR3 loop reads CAWRPGPGGPIYF. In nucleotides, the CDR3 is TGTGCCTGGAGGCCCGGACCCGGGGGTCCCATATATTTT.